The 17 T cell receptor beta chains presented below share a single source sample, sequenced in a study of cytomegalovirus exposure and HLA in healthy donors. Researchers ran the PCR with 60 Vbeta and 13 Jbeta primers. Generated by immunoSEQ multiplex PCR, the TCRdb table keeps only in-frame clones and is missing some. Found here are 90,000 to 110,000 clones, 76% of them singletons; the top ten hold roughly 8%. The sample was PBMCs. These receptor sequences come from a woman between 50 and 59 years old in good health and CMV-seropositive.

The genes are TRBV15 and TRBJ2-3; a possible D gene is TRBD1 (6 bases). Trimming stripped 3 bases from V and 4 bases from J, with 17 bases between. CDR1 is LNHNV and CDR2 is YYDKDF in the germline V gene (reference sequence). This CDR3 is 16 amino acids long. For the CDR3, the DNA is TGTGCCACCAGCAGGACCGGGACAATCACCCCAGATACGCAGTATTTT. It encodes CATSRTGTITPDTQYF.

This chain uses TRBV7-6 with TRBJ1-2; possibly TRBD1 for D (5 bases). Germline CDR1 and CDR2: SGHVS and FNYEAQ. CDR3 size: 16 residues. V was shortened by 5 bases and J by 5 bases, with 21 bases between the two germline ends. CDR3 amino acids: CASSLLGGLSGYGYTF. CDR3 sequence (DNA): TGTGCCAGCAGCCTCCTCGGGGGACTCTCAGGATATGGCTACACCTTC. The full variable domain, completed using reference TRBV7-6 and TRBJ1-2, is GAGVSQSPRYKVTKRGQDVALRCDPISGHVSLYWYRQALGQGPEFLTYFNYEAQQDKSGLPNDRFSAERPEGSISTLTIQRTEQRDSAMYRCASSLLGGLSGYGYTFGSGTRLTVV.

The gene calls are TRBV19 and TRBJ2-1, with 8 nucleotides matching TRBD1. The V and J ends lost 3 bases and 6 bases, in that order; junction bases with no gene match: 7. The CDR3 runs to 15 residues. CDR1 is LNHDA and CDR2 is SQIVND in the germline V gene (reference sequence). Here the CDR3 reads CASSMIPDRGNEQFF. Written as DNA, the CDR3 is TGTGCCAGTAGTATGATTCCCGACAGGGGCAATGAGCAGTTCTTC.

This clone was recorded once. This chain joins TRBV6-5 and TRBJ2-3; TRBD2 aligns across 11 bases. The CDR3 has 15 residues. CDR1 is MNHEY, CDR2 SVGAGI, per germline. Losses at the gene ends were 5 bases for V and 3 bases for J; bases not matched to a gene: 4. For the CDR3, the DNA is TGTGCCAGCAGTGCTAGCGGGGGGCCTACAGATACGCAGTATTTT. It codes for CASSASGGPTDTQYF.

This clone was counted only a few times. The chain combines TRBV27 with TRBJ2-2; no reliable D call. With 3 bases removed from V and 2 bases from J, the gap between germline ends came to 7 bases. The CDR3 spans 14 residues. The V gene's germline CDR1 is MNHEY and CDR2 SMNVEV (reference sequence). As DNA, the CDR3 is TGTGCCAGCAGTTTCGGCGGTAACACCGGGGAGCTGTTTTTT. Its translation: CASSFGGNTGELFF.

The chain combines TRBV21-1 with TRBJ1-2. TRBV21-1 is listed as a pseudogene. The CDR3 is 12 amino acids. CDR3 in DNA: TGTGCCAGCAGCAATGGTAAGGAGGGCTACACCTTC. It specifies CASSNGKEGYTF.

The rearrangement links TRBV2 to TRBJ1-1, with a possible D match to TRBD1 (5 bases). V was shortened by 6 bases and J by 4 bases, with 15 bases between the two germline ends. The germline gives CDR1 SNHLY, CDR2 FYNNEI. The CDR3 contains 14 residues. This chain's CDR3 is CASRGRPGGTEAFF. In DNA form, the CDR3 reads TGTGCCAGCAGGGGCCGACCGGGGGGCACTGAAGCTTTCTTT.

This clone was picked up one time. The genes are TRBV15 and TRBJ1-6, with no clear D. CDR1 is LNHNV and CDR2 is YYDKDF in the germline V gene (reference sequence). This CDR3 has 15 amino acids. Between the trimmed V and J ends, which lost 1 base and 6 bases, there was a span of 10 bases. The CDR3 coding sequence is TGTGCCACCAGCAGAGTTGATCTACTTAATTCACCCCTCCACTTT. Its translation: CATSRVDLLNSPLHF.

As to this clone: Mismatch with germline at one junction end may stem from a read error. Additional DNA sequences in this sample encode the identical CDR3. The CDR3 bases are TGTGCCAGCAGCTCGAGACTAGCGGGGGGGTCGAACACCGGAGAGCTGTTTTTT. It specifies CASSSRLAGGSNTGELFF. This chain links TRBV7-6 with TRBJ2-2; TRBD2 aligns across 14 bases. This CDR3 has 18 amino acids. Germline-derived CDR1 and CDR2 are SGHVS and FNYEAQ. Combining the CDR3 with reference TRBV7-6 and TRBJ2-2 gives the whole variable domain GAGVSQSPRYKVTKRGQDVALRCDPISGHVSLYWYRQALGQGPEFLTYFNYEAQQDKSGLPNDRFSAERPEGSISTLTIQRTEQRDSAMYRCASSSRLAGGSNTGELFFGEGSRLTVL.

The chain joins TRBV2 to TRBJ2-3; D is possibly TRBD2 (6 bases). V was clipped by 0 bases and J by 5 bases, with 15 bases between them. This CDR3 comprises 16 residues. CDR1 and CDR2 (germline): SNHLY, FYNNEI. The CDR3 DNA follows: TGTGCCAGCAGTGAAGCTTGGGGCCCGGGAGTAGATACGCAGTATTTT. Its protein product is CASSEAWGPGVDTQYF.

A note on this clone: Other DNA sequences in this sample translate to the same CDR3. The chain links TRBV7-3 to TRBJ2-5; D not resolved. Trimming left V 6 bases short and J 5 bases short, with 16 bases between. The germline V gene has CDR1 SGHTA and CDR2 FQGTGA. The CDR3 is 14 amino acids. This CDR3 reads CASRVLGAEETQYF. In nucleotides, the CDR3 is TGTGCCAGCAGAGTTTTAGGTGCGGAGGAGACCCAGTACTTC.

The chain carries TRBV4-3 and TRBJ2-4; 10 positions match TRBD1. The CDR3 is made up of 20 amino acids. Germline CDR1 and CDR2: LGHNA and YSLEER. Germline trimming cut 4 bases from V and 8 bases from J; bases unmatched to any gene: 23. CDR3 residues: CASSPAWSSGTGEWRDIQYF. For the CDR3, the DNA is TGCGCCAGCAGCCCCGCTTGGTCTTCTGGGACAGGGGAGTGGCGGGACATTCAGTACTTC.

This clone was seen a single time. The V call is TRBV7-9, the J call TRBJ1-5, with 9 bases identical to TRBD1. The germline gives CDR1 SEHNR, CDR2 FQNEAQ (reference sequence). The ends lost 0 bases at V and 1 base at J; junction bases unmatched: 1. This CDR3 is 16 amino acids long. The CDR3 DNA is TGTGCCAGCAGCTTAGCCACAGGGGGCAGCAATCAGCCCCAGCATTTT. This encodes CASSLATGGSNQPQHF.

The J gene is TRBJ2-1, the V gene TRBV5-4, with TRBD2 matching over 10 bases. CDR1 and CDR2 (germline): SGHNT, YYREEE (reference sequence). After removal of 3 bases from V and 8 bases from J, the junction contained 8 bases not matched to a gene. This CDR3 comprises 15 residues. CDR3 sequence: CASSSGGLAGDEQFF. The DNA of the CDR3 is TGTGCCAGCAGCTCCGGGGGGCTAGCGGGAGATGAGCAGTTCTTC.

The chain has TRBV7-2 and TRBJ2-2, with 8 bases fitting TRBD2. This CDR3 is built from 17 residues. The ends lost 1 base at V and 5 bases at J; junction bases unmatched: 9. Germline V gene sequence: CDR1 SGHTA, CDR2 FQGNSA. This CDR3 reads CASSLVLAGLGTGELFF. The CDR3 coding sequence is TGTGCCAGCAGCTTAGTGTTAGCGGGACTTGGGACCGGGGAGCTGTTTTTT.

This chain joins TRBV5-4 and TRBJ2-5, with 7 bases lining up with TRBD2. V shed 0 bases and J 2 bases; nucleotides not matched to a gene: 7. Germline CDR1 is SGHNT and CDR2 is YYREEE (reference sequence). The CDR3 is 16 residues long. CDR3 region: CASSLGLTGGQETQYF. CDR3 coding DNA: TGTGCCAGCAGCTTGGGGTTAACGGGGGGTCAAGAGACCCAGTACTTC.

V usage is TRBV25-1 and J usage is TRBJ2-5, with D unclear. The CDR3 consists of 11 residues. V lost 8 bases and J lost 3, with 7 bases in between. The germline V gene encodes CDR1 MGHDK and CDR2 SYGVNS. Here the CDR3 reads CASSFEETQYF. CDR3 nucleotide sequence: TGTGCCAGCTCTTTCGAAGAGACCCAGTACTTC. The full variable domain, rest sourced from reference TRBV25-1 and TRBJ2-5, is EADIYQTPRYLVIGTGKKITLECSQTMGHDKMYWYQQDPGMELHLIHYSYGVNSTEKGDLSSESTVSRIRTEHFPLTLESARPSHTSQYLCASSFEETQYFGPGTRLLVL.